These 21 T cell receptor beta chains were all obtained from the same sample, sequenced in a study of identical twins. One entry per CDR3 protein, called by TCRdb with MiXCR from the 5' RACE reads. Of roughly 770,000 distinct CDR3 sequences in the sample, around a sixth were seen once. The data were also submitted as part of a second study, on T cells expressing NK-cell markers.

The sequencing input was PBMCs. These receptors were taken from a woman in her late teens or twenties in good health.

The sample holds a few counts of this clonotype. The chain is built from TRBV11-2 and TRBJ2-1; 15 nucleotides agree with TRBD2. In germline, CDR1 is SGHAT, CDR2 FQNNGV. V lost 5 bases and J lost 7; bases outside the gene matches: 6. The CDR3 extends over 16 amino acids. For the CDR3, the DNA is TGTGCCAGCAGCACTTGGACTAGCGGGAGGGATAATGAGCAGTTCTTC. It codes for CASSTWTSGRDNEQFF.

V and J are TRBV24-1 and TRBJ2-3, with 9 bases lining up with TRBD1. Germline CDR1 reads KGHDR; CDR2 reads SFDVKD. This CDR3 region has 14 residues. The ends lost 5 bases at V and 4 bases at J; junction bases unmatched: 3. The CDR3 nucleotides read TGTGCCACCAGTGGGGACAGGGAAGCAGATACGCAGTATTTT. Protein product: CATSGDREADTQYF.

V gene TRBV25-1 combines with J gene TRBJ2-7; a weak D match, TRBD2 (6 bases). The CDR3 contains 12 residues. Looked up from germline, CDR1 is MGHDK and CDR2 is SYGVNS. Trimming took off 8 bases at V and 5 bases at J, with 13 bases between the two ends. This chain's CDR3 is CASWGGNDEQYF. Written as DNA, the CDR3 is TGTGCCAGCTGGGGCGGGAACGACGAGCAGTACTTC.

This clonotype was seen at least ten times. The chain carries TRBV12-3 or TRBV12-4 and TRBJ1-2, with 11 bases lining up with TRBD1. Losses at the gene ends were 4 bases for V and 6 bases for J; bases not matched to a gene: 19. The length of the CDR3 is 19 residues. CDR3 region: CASSSALGTGGLPGNGYTF. DNA of the CDR3: TGTGCCAGCAGTTCGGCCCTGGGGACAGGGGGTTTGCCCGGTAATGGCTACACCTTC.

This clonotype was seen a handful of times. The CDR3 nucleotides are TGTGCCAGCAGCTTAGAGGGCGGAACCTACAATGAGCAGTTCTTC. As protein: CASSLEGGTYNEQFF. This chain joins TRBV7-2 and TRBJ2-1; D is undetermined. Germline V gives CDR1 SGHTA, CDR2 FQGNSA. V lost 1 base to trimming and J lost 2 bases, with 9 bases between them. The CDR3 runs 15 residues.

This chain links TRBV20-1 with TRBJ2-1; 8 nucleotides line up with TRBD2. Germline values: CDR1 DFQATT, CDR2 SNEGSKA (reference sequence). V gave up 6 bases and J gave up 10 bases; unmatched junction bases: 11. This CDR3 comprises 13 residues. The CDR3 DNA follows: TGCAGTGCGCAACGGGGGGGCCGAGGCGAGCAGTTCTTC. Its translation: CSAQRGGRGEQFF.

This clonotype appeared a few times. The rearrangement joins TRBV7-8 to TRBJ2-7; 14 bases are shared with TRBD2. Trimming at V came to 3 bases and at J to 9 bases, leaving 10 bases not matched to a gene. The germline CDR1 and CDR2 sequences are SGHVS and FQNEAQ. CDR3 size: 16 residues. CDR3 sequence: CASSFAGTSGGYRQYF. The CDR3 bases are TGTGCCAGCAGCTTCGCCGGGACTAGCGGGGGCTACAGGCAGTACTTC. The full variable domain, rest sourced from reference TRBV7-8 and TRBJ2-7, is GAGVSQSPRYKVAKRGQDVALRCDPISGHVSLFWYQQALGQGPEFLTYFQNEAQLDKSGLPSDRFFAERPEGSVSTLKIQRTQQEDSAVYLCASSFAGTSGGYRQYFGPGTRLTVT.

This clonotype was seen more than once but under ten times. This sequence joins TRBV29-1 and TRBJ1-2; 7 nucleotides agree with TRBD1. With V trimmed by 6 bases and J by 5 bases, 12 bases remained unmatched. This CDR3 spans 14 amino acids. Looked up from germline, CDR1 is SQVTM and CDR2 is ANQGSEA. CDR3 loop: CSVLRDSTEYGYTF. The CDR3 bases are TGCAGCGTCCTCCGGGACAGTACCGAGTATGGCTACACCTTC.

V and J are TRBV7-9 and TRBJ1-1; D uncertain. Germline CDR1 SEHNR, CDR2 FQNEAQ (reference sequence). This CDR3 has 12 amino acids. V dropped 5 bases and J dropped 1 base, with 5 bases sitting between them. The CDR3 nucleotides read TGTGCCAGCAGCAATCAGAACACTGAAGCTTTCTTT. Its protein is CASSNQNTEAFF.

This clonotype was seen a handful of times. The J gene is TRBJ1-1, the V gene TRBV7-6, with D unclear. This CDR3 comprises 13 residues. Germline V gene sequence: CDR1 SGHVS, CDR2 FNYEAQ. Between the trimmed V and J ends, which lost 2 bases and 3 bases, there was a span of 7 bases. Here the CDR3 reads CASSLRDYTEAFF. Written as DNA, the CDR3 is TGTGCCAGCAGCTTAAGAGATTACACTGAAGCTTTCTTT.

The chain uses TRBV6-5 and TRBJ2-4; 9 bases are shared with TRBD1. V shed 4 bases and J 0 bases; nucleotides not matched to a gene: 4. The V gene's germline CDR1 is MNHEY and CDR2 SVGAGI. There are 16 residues in the CDR3. The chain's CDR3 is CASSSGTGSAKNIQYF. CDR3 in DNA: TGTGCCAGCAGTTCGGGGACAGGGTCAGCCAAAAACATTCAGTACTTC.

This sequence joins TRBV3-1 and TRBJ1-6; D uncertain. The germline V gene encodes CDR1 LGHDT and CDR2 YNNKEL (reference sequence). The CDR3 sequence is 15 residues long. V dropped 2 bases and J dropped 7 bases, with 12 bases sitting between them. The CDR3 bases are TGTGCCAGCAGCCAACTCGGGAGCGACAATTCACCCCTCCACTTT. Encoded protein: CASSQLGSDNSPLHF.

This clonotype appeared a few times. One junction end does not reproduce the germline sequence, and a read error may be involved. This chain links TRBV29-1 with TRBJ1-2; 9 nucleotides agree with TRBD1. In germline, CDR1 is SQVTM, CDR2 ANQGSEA. The CDR3 consists of 12 residues. The CDR3 DNA reads as TGCAGTGTTGAACAGGGGGCGCGAGGCTACACCTTC. Translation gives CSVEQGARGYTF. Variable domain in full (rest from reference TRBV29-1 and TRBJ1-2): SAVISQKPSRDICQRGTSLTIQCQVDSQVTMMFWYRQQPGQSLTLIATANQGSEATYESGFVIDKFPISRPNLTFSTLTVSNMSPEDSSIYLCSVEQGARGYTFGSGTRLTVV.

The chain employs TRBV10-3 and TRBJ1-4, with D possibly matching TRBD1 (6 bases). This CDR3 is built from 14 residues. The V end was cut by 3 bases, the J end by 8 bases, with 13 bases between. CDR1 and CDR2 from the germline V gene are ENHRY and SYGVKD. The DNA for the CDR3 is TGTGCCATCAGTGACAGGGGACCAAGCGAAAAACTGTTTTTT. Protein sequence: CAISDRGPSEKLFF.

The gene calls are TRBV29-1 and TRBJ2-5; no clear D gene. This CDR3 contains 10 residues. Germline lookup yields CDR1 SQVTM and CDR2 ANQGSEA. V was trimmed by 6 bases and J by 3 bases, leaving 5 bases between them. Here the CDR3 reads CSVLKETQYF. The CDR3 DNA sequence: TGCAGCGTCCTAAAAGAGACCCAGTACTTC.

This clonotype showed up many times. The CDR3 nucleotides are TGCAGTGCCCCCCGACTAACTAGCACAGATACGCAGTATTTT. It codes for CSAPRLTSTDTQYF. The chain has TRBV20-1 and TRBJ2-3, with D perhaps matching TRBD2 (5 bases). The germline V gene has CDR1 DFQATT and CDR2 SNEGSKA (reference sequence). Trimming left V 6 bases short and J 0 bases short, with 13 bases between. The CDR3 spans 14 residues.

V gene TRBV20-1 combines with J gene TRBJ2-3; no clear D gene. Germline V CDR1 and CDR2: DFQATT, SNEGSKA (reference sequence). The length of the CDR3 is 13 residues. V shed 6 bases and J shed 0 bases, with 10 bases lying between them. CDR3 in amino acids: CSANAPSTDTQYF. The CDR3 DNA follows: TGCAGTGCCAATGCCCCCAGCACAGATACGCAGTATTTT.

This clonotype was seen more than once but under ten times. This sequence joins TRBV29-1 and TRBJ2-5; 7 nucleotides align to TRBD1. V shed 2 bases, J shed 5 bases, and the junction held 5 bases outside the gene matches. The CDR3 covers 13 residues. The germline V gene encodes CDR1 SQVTM and CDR2 ANQGSEA. The CDR3 DNA reads TGCAGCGTTGAATGGGACAGAATGGAGACCCAGTACTTC. Protein product: CSVEWDRMETQYF.

This clonotype was seen a handful of times. This chain connects TRBV20-1 to TRBJ2-1; D ambiguous. The CDR3 consists of 11 residues. Germline assignment: CDR1 DFQATT and CDR2 SNEGSKA (reference sequence). Trimming stripped 3 bases from V and 5 bases from J, with 5 bases between. The CDR3 DNA sequence: TGCAGTGCTAGGCGCGACAATGAGCAGTTCTTC. It is translated as CSARRDNEQFF.

The genes are TRBV20-1 and TRBJ1-2, with TRBD1 matching over 7 bases. Germline CDR1 reads DFQATT; CDR2 reads SNEGSKA (reference sequence). Losses at the gene ends were 6 bases for V and 4 bases for J; bases not matched to a gene: 11. This CDR3 has 14 amino acids. The CDR3 DNA is TGCAGTGCCCATTCACCGGGGACAGCCTATGGCTACACCTTC. This codes for CSAHSPGTAYGYTF.

This clonotype was found a few times. The CDR3 protein is CASTYRGSYNEQFF. CDR3 nucleotides: TGTGCCAGCACCTACAGGGGTTCCTACAATGAGCAGTTCTTC. The rearrangement links TRBV7-2 to TRBJ2-1; 7 nucleotides agree with TRBD1. V was pared by 7 bases and J by 1 base, with 4 bases of the junction left unmatched. Germline V gives CDR1 SGHTA, CDR2 FQGNSA. This CDR3 spans 14 amino acids.